What follows is one T cell receptor (beta chain) and its context. The read is 3 residues too short to cover the CDR3 end, so that end is filled in from the germline J gene. This sample is part of a study of T cells in women clearing cervical HPV infection. The table came from immunoSEQ multiplex PCR; TCRdb's copy has only in-frame clones and leaves some out. Its table lists approximately 25,000 clones. The CDR3 is 15 residues long. Germline assignment: CDR1 SGHVS and CDR2 FNYEAQ. Trimming at V came to 6 bases and at J to 0 bases, leaving 6 bases not matched to a gene. The material sequenced was blood buffy coat. The chain uses TRBV7-6 and TRBJ2-3, with 7 bases matching TRBD2. The receptor was isolated from a woman aged 18-70 years with a cervical HPV16 infection that either progressed to CIN3+ or cleared (not recorded which). The CDR3 bases that were read are TGTGCCAGCAGTTCTCAAGCGGGAAGCACAGATACG. Amino acids: CASSSQAGSTDT. The complete CDR3 reads CASSSQAGSTDTQYF.